Here is one TCR beta chain with its context. What it binds is unknown. The treatment was: about 20 received Ad26.COV2.S at low or high dose, single or two shots; a few received placebo; per-sample allocation not given. Sampling was performed 63 days after the first vaccine or placebo injection. The vaccine antigen was prefusion-stabilized Wuhan SARS-CoV-2 spike. The sample originates from a study of Ad26.COV2.S vaccination and SARS-CoV-2 variants. The wider study: Intramuscular Ad26.COV2.S at 5x10^10 or 1x10^11 viral particles. Whole-study results and caveats: The authors reported substantial breadth in spike-specific CD8+ and CD4+ T cell responses after vaccination. The TCR-based breadth and depth measures might underestimate overall T cell responses.

The protocol was immunoSEQ multiplex PCR, while the TCRdb copy is restricted to in-frame clones and leaves out a portion. This sample has 330,000 or so clones, with 90% found just once. Source: peripheral blood, taken in a trial of Ad26.COV2.S vaccine versus placebo. The source of this sequence is a person aged 18 to 65 who received the Ad26.COV2.S COVID-19 vaccine or a placebo.

CDR3 nucleotide sequence: TGTGCCAGCAGCAAAGGCGGTGAGGATTACAGGACGGGCACCGGGGAGCTGTTTTTT. Translation: CASSKGGEDYRTGTGELFF. The V and J genes are TRBV9 and TRBJ2-2; TRBD1 is a possible D gene (5 bases). With 4 bases removed from V and 4 bases from J, the gap between germline ends came to 26 bases. The CDR3 is made up of 19 amino acids. Germline V gene sequence: CDR1 SGDLS, CDR2 YYNGEE.